This section outlines one T cell receptor (beta chain) sequence together with its context. This record comes from a study of shared clonotypes between healthy human individuals. Overall study: For every donor, three CD4 naive, three CD4 memory, two CD8 naive and one CD8 memory plates were used.

V lost 0 bases to trimming and J lost 7 bases, with 7 bases between them. Germline V gene data show CDR1 as LNHNV and CDR2 as YYDKDF (reference sequence). The CDR3 extends over 12 amino acids. For every subset, genomic DNA was evenly distributed across several immunoSEQ plates. Profiled with immunoSEQ multiplex PCR; TCRdb holds only in-frame clones, not every one. This sample has 2 million to 2.5 million clones, with about 94% found just once. The chain uses TRBV15 and TRBJ2-7; D not certain. The sequence came from a young man in good health. What was sequenced was naive CD4+ T cells sorted from blood. Subset here: CD45RA+ positively selected. In DNA, the CDR3 is TGTGCCACCAGCAGAGATCTTGTGGAGCAGTACTTC. It translates to CATSRDLVEQYF.